These 19 T cell receptor beta chains were sequenced from one sample in a study of graft-versus-host responses after intestinal transplantation. No cognate antigen is known for these TCRs. Sequencing was performed with immunoSEQ multiplex PCR; in TCRdb, only in-frame clones are kept and a portion is missing. The sample lists about 150,000 clones, 80% to 95% occurring once. The sample in question was unstimulated CD4+ T cells sorted from spleen or lymph node cells, obtained before intestinal transplant. The receptor set was obtained from a human donor who received an intestinal transplant.

The V gene is TRBV6-6, the J gene TRBJ1-5, with unresolved D. This CDR3 has 14 residues. V lost 6 bases and J lost 7, with 16 bases in between. CDR1 and CDR2 from the germline V gene are MNHNY and SVGAGI (reference sequence). In DNA, the CDR3 is TGTGCCAGCAGCCCCCTACAGACGTGGCAGCCCCAGCATTTT. Encoded protein: CASSPLQTWQPQHF.

The chain recombines TRBV5-1 with TRBJ2-3; D may be TRBD2 (6 bases). The germline V and J ends were trimmed by 0 bases and 3 bases, with 14 bases remaining between them. The CDR3 length is 16 residues. The germline gives CDR1 SGHRS, CDR2 YFSETQ. In DNA form, the CDR3 reads TGCGCCAGCAGCTTGGGACGCGGGGCAGGTACAGATACGCAGTATTTT. Its translation: CASSLGRGAGTDTQYF.

The CDR3 region has the DNA TGTGCCAGCAGTTCTGAGGACAGAGACACCGGGGAGCTGTTTTTT. It codes for CASSSEDRDTGELFF. The genes are TRBV28 and TRBJ2-2; D is perhaps TRBD1 (6 bases). The CDR3 covers 15 residues. Trimming removed 4 bases at V and 3 bases at J, with 12 bases between. CDR1 is MDHEN, CDR2 SYDVKM, per germline.

Only one count was recorded for this clone. This chain's CDR3 is CASRYQGTTNEKLFF. The CDR3, as DNA: TGTGCCAGCAGATATCAGGGTACAACTAATGAAAAACTGTTTTTT. The chain recombines TRBV28 with TRBJ1-4, with D perhaps matching TRBD1 (5 bases). The CDR3 length is 15 residues. CDR1 is MDHEN and CDR2 is SYDVKM in the germline V gene. Trimming removed 6 bases from V and 0 bases from J, with 11 bases in between.

The rearrangement uses TRBV4-1 and TRBJ2-1; D might be TRBD2 (6 bases). Trimming cost V 0 bases and J 6 bases, with 21 bases left between them. CDR3 length: 18 residues. Germline V lookup: CDR1 MGHRA, CDR2 YSYEKL. The CDR3 reads CASSQDSIGSGRGNEQFF. The CDR3 nucleotides are TGCGCCAGCAGCCAAGATAGTATAGGGTCAGGGCGGGGCAATGAGCAGTTCTTC.

Details on this clone: In the same sample, other DNA sequences code for this CDR3. The chain recombines TRBV7-2 with TRBJ1-1, with D hard to call. Germline V gene sequence: CDR1 SGHTA, CDR2 FQGNSA. The V end lost 6 bases, the J end lost 0 bases, and 5 bases lay between the germline ends. This CDR3 spans 12 amino acids. The CDR3 nucleotides read TGTGCCAGCAGACGGATGAACACTGAAGCTTTCTTT. It translates to CASRRMNTEAFF.

This rearrangement joins TRBV5-6 to TRBJ2-7; either TRBD1 or TRBD2 may fit D (7 bases each). CDR3 size: 14 residues. V lost 1 base and J 3 bases, leaving 11 bases between the germline ends. Germline V gives CDR1 SGHDT, CDR2 YYEEEE. Here the CDR3 reads CASSLPGGVYEQYF. DNA of the CDR3: TGTGCCAGCAGCTTGCCAGGGGGGGTCTACGAGCAGTACTTC.

V gene TRBV28 combines with J gene TRBJ2-3; no firm D call. Germline V lookup: CDR1 MDHEN, CDR2 SYDVKM. The CDR3 is 15 amino acids. The V and J ends lost 1 base and 4 bases respectively, with 12 bases between them. The CDR3 region has the DNA TGTGCCAGCAGTTTATCTCCGACTTCCGCAGATACGCAGTATTTT. This sequence encodes CASSLSPTSADTQYF.

The chain employs TRBV4-2 and TRBJ1-2; 7 positions match TRBD1. CDR1 LGHNA and CDR2 YNFKEQ come from the germline V gene. The junction had 7 bases not matched to a gene; V was cut back by 5 bases and J by 7 bases. The CDR3 is made up of 13 amino acids. CDR3 coding DNA: TGTGCCAGCAGCGCCGACAGGGTGCGTGGCTACACCTTC. It translates to CASSADRVRGYTF.

The chain links TRBV7-2 to TRBJ2-5; 7 bases are shared with TRBD1. Trimming cost V 5 bases and J 4 bases; bases outside gene matches: 7. The CDR3 has 14 amino acids. From germline, CDR1 is SGHTA and CDR2 FQGNSA. CDR3 sequence: CASSVDRAGETQYF. The CDR3 DNA is TGTGCCAGCAGCGTAGACAGGGCTGGAGAGACCCAGTACTTC.

The chain employs TRBV19 and TRBJ1-4; 7 bases fit TRBD1. The ends lost 7 bases at V and 0 bases at J; junction bases unmatched: 11. The CDR3 runs 17 residues. In germline, CDR1 is LNHDA, CDR2 SQIVND (reference sequence). The CDR3 sequence: CASMPQGGGSTNEKLFF. The CDR3 DNA reads as TGTGCCAGTATGCCCCAGGGGGGGGGATCAACTAATGAAAAACTGTTTTTT.

V usage is TRBV6-5 and J usage is TRBJ2-2; D call uncertain. Germline assignment: CDR1 MNHEY and CDR2 SVGAGI. The CDR3 has 15 residues. The V end was cut by 6 bases, the J end by 1 base, with 12 bases between. The CDR3 DNA sequence: TGTGCCAGCAGCCAAAACTCCATGAACACCGGGGAGCTGTTTTTT. Translating it yields CASSQNSMNTGELFF.

The chain combines TRBV28 with TRBJ1-1, with D unresolved. Germline V CDR1 and CDR2: MDHEN, SYDVKM. Trimming cost V 2 bases and J 5 bases, with 12 bases left between them. CDR3 length equals 14 residues. The CDR3 region is CASSLKPRETEAFF. CDR3 DNA: TGTGCCAGCAGTTTAAAGCCCCGCGAGACTGAAGCTTTCTTT.

This clone showed up just once. The chain carries TRBV6-5 and TRBJ1-1; D unclear. Trimming cost V 2 bases and J 5 bases, with 12 bases left between them. CDR1 MNHEY and CDR2 SVGAGI come from the germline V gene. This CDR3 is built from 14 residues. The CDR3 sequence is CASSYRIGDTEAFF. The CDR3 region has the DNA TGTGCCAGCAGTTACCGGATTGGGGATACTGAAGCTTTCTTT.

J is TRBJ2-4 and V is TRBV29-1, with 7 bases aligning to TRBD1. This CDR3 is 13 amino acids long. CDR1 SQVTM and CDR2 ANQGSEA come from the germline V gene. Trimming removed 4 bases from V and 6 bases from J; junction bases left unmatched: 6. CDR3 protein: CSVGSDRVNIQYF. CDR3 nucleotides: TGCAGCGTTGGTAGCGACAGGGTAAACATTCAGTACTTC.

This sequence joins TRBV30 and TRBJ2-1; 14 nucleotides align to TRBD2. Per germline, CDR1 GTSNPN and CDR2 SVGIG (reference sequence). The CDR3 has 17 residues. Trimming at V came to 5 bases and at J to 6 bases, leaving 12 bases not matched to a gene. The CDR3 here is CAWEYIRTSGRRNEQFF. The CDR3 bases are TGTGCCTGGGAGTATATTAGGACTAGCGGGAGGCGCAATGAGCAGTTCTTC. Using reference TRBV30 and TRBJ2-1 for the parts outside the CDR3, the full variable domain is SQTIHQWPATLVQPVGSPLSLECTVEGTSNPNLYWYRQAAGRGLQLLFYSVGIGQISSEVPQNLSASRPQDRQFILSSKKLLLSDSGFYLCAWEYIRTSGRRNEQFFGPGTRLTVL.

The chain combines TRBV28 with TRBJ2-4; 7 nucleotides align to TRBD2. Germline V CDR1 and CDR2: MDHEN, SYDVKM. CDR3 size: 14 residues. The ends lost 9 bases at V and 6 bases at J; junction bases unmatched: 11. For the CDR3, the DNA is TGTGCCAGTTCGACACACCCGGGGGGAAACATTCAGTACTTC. It translates to CASSTHPGGNIQYF.

In nucleotides, the CDR3 is TGTGCCAGCAGCTTAGATCTTGAGCTAGCGGGAGAGCCAGACAATGAGCAGTTCTTC. Translating it yields CASSLDLELAGEPDNEQFF. The rearrangement links TRBV11-2 to TRBJ2-1; 10 bases are a match to TRBD2. The CDR3 has 19 amino acids. V was clipped by 0 bases and J by 5 bases; unmatched bases: 13. Germline V gene sequence: CDR1 SGHAT, CDR2 FQNNGV. Full variable domain (missing parts from reference TRBV11-2 and TRBJ2-1): EAGVAQSPRYKIIEKRQSVAFWCNPISGHATLYWYQQILGQGPKLLIQFQNNGVVDDSQLPKDRFSAERLKGVDSTLKIQPAKLEDSAVYLCASSLDLELAGEPDNEQFFGPGTRLTVL.

Comments on this clone: Its ends do not fully match the called genes, so a read error is possible. The chain employs TRBV6-5 and TRBJ2-5; 10 nucleotides align to TRBD2. The DNA matches TRBJ2-7 better at its end, which makes the J call doubtful. This CDR3 spans 13 amino acids. Per germline, CDR1 MNHEY and CDR2 SVGAGI. The CDR3 bases are TGTGCCGGCAGTACTAGCGGGGCCTACGAGCAGTACTTC. This gives the protein CAGSTSGAYEQYF.